The 18 T cell receptor beta chains given below trace back to one sample, sequenced in a study of CD8 T cells in ankylosing spondylitis. TCRdb reprocessed the 5' RACE reads with MiXCR, giving one entry per CDR3 protein. Found here are about 240,000 distinct CDR3 sequences, approximately 9% of them singletons; the top ten hold approximately 6.2%. Sequencing was performed on blood, either unsorted or a sorted T cell fraction (not recorded which). The receptors were gathered from a male donor with ankylosing spondylitis or in good health (not recorded which).

This clonotype showed up just once. The chain links TRBV12-3 or TRBV12-4 to TRBJ1-2, with D unclear. With 7 bases removed from V and 4 bases from J, the gap between germline ends came to 10 bases. The CDR3 has 12 residues. The chain's CDR3 is CASTEGGYGYTF. For the CDR3, the DNA is TGTGCCAGCACCGAGGGCGGCTATGGCTACACCTTC.

This clonotype was picked up one time. The chain has TRBV30 and TRBJ2-5, with D maybe TRBD1 (5 bases). Germline lookup yields CDR1 GTSNPN and CDR2 SVGIG (reference sequence). The length of the CDR3 is 16 residues. Trimming left V 2 bases short and J 5 bases short, with 21 bases between. DNA of the CDR3: TGTGCCTGGAGTCCGCCAGGGCAATGGGGTTCGGAGACCCAGTACTTC. This translates into CAWSPPGQWGSETQYF.

This clonotype was recorded at least ten times. This rearrangement joins TRBV3-1 to TRBJ1-6, with a weak D call TRBD1 (6 bases). There are 14 residues in the CDR3. Germline loops: CDR1 LGHDT, CDR2 YNNKEL (reference sequence). Trimming took off 4 bases at V and 8 bases at J, with 12 bases between the two ends. CDR3 in amino acids: CASSLGQRYSPLHF. The CDR3 DNA follows: TGTGCCAGCAGCCTTGGACAGAGGTATTCACCCCTCCACTTT.

This clonotype was recorded at least ten times. The chain uses TRBV15 and TRBJ1-5; 8 nucleotides match TRBD1. The V segment lost 2 bases and the J segment 4 bases; nucleotides outside the gene matches: 4. Germline V gene lookup returns CDR1 LNHNV and CDR2 YYDKDF (reference sequence). This CDR3 is built from 15 residues. The CDR3 loop reads CATSRYRGLNQPQHF. In DNA, the CDR3 is TGTGCCACCAGCAGATACAGGGGGTTAAATCAGCCCCAGCATTTT.

This rearrangement joins TRBV7-2 to TRBJ2-3; TRBD2 matches at 9 bases. V dropped 0 bases and J dropped 5; count of bases not matched to a gene: 9. The CDR3 covers 17 residues. From germline, CDR1 is SGHTA and CDR2 FQGNSA. CDR3 residues: CASSLAGAAGGRDTQYF. CDR3 DNA: TGTGCCAGCAGCTTAGCGGGTGCAGCGGGGGGAAGAGATACGCAGTATTTT. The full variable domain, in which reference TRBV7-2 and TRBJ2-3 provide the parts outside the CDR3, is GAGVSQSPSNKVTEKGKDVELRCDPISGHTALYWYRQSLGQGLEFLIYFQGNSAPDKSGLPSDRFSAERTGGSVSTLTIQRTQQEDSAVYLCASSLAGAAGGRDTQYFGPGTRLTVL.

In this sample, this clonotype turned up many times. The chain links TRBV4-3 to TRBJ2-3, with TRBD2 as a possible D gene (5 bases). In germline, CDR1 is LGHNA, CDR2 YSLEER. The CDR3 consists of 14 residues. V lost 0 bases and J lost 5, with 9 bases in between. The CDR3 region is CASSQDAGRDTQYF. The CDR3 nucleotides read TGCGCCAGCAGCCAAGACGCGGGCCGAGATACGCAGTATTTT.

In its sample, this clonotype was seen many times. The rearrangement joins TRBV7-6 to TRBJ2-1; D possibly uses TRBD1 or TRBD2 (5 bases each). The V end was cut by 4 bases, the J end by 6 bases, with 13 bases between. In germline, CDR1 is SGHVS, CDR2 FNYEAQ. The length of the CDR3 is 14 residues. DNA for the CDR3: TGTGCCAGCAGCTCGGGGCTTTCCGTCAATGAGCAGTTCTTC. Translation: CASSSGLSVNEQFF.

This clonotype appeared many times. CDR3 in amino acids: CASRAVSSTDTQYF. DNA of the CDR3: TGTGCCAGTCGGGCAGTGTCTAGCACAGATACGCAGTATTTT. The rearrangement joins TRBV12-3 or TRBV12-4 to TRBJ2-3, with D unresolved. This CDR3 spans 14 amino acids. Between the trimmed V and J ends, which lost 9 bases and 0 bases, there was a span of 13 bases.

There are a few counts of this clonotype. The gene calls are TRBV6-1 and TRBJ2-2; no reliable D call. Trimming removed 3 bases from V and 6 bases from J, with 14 bases in between. The CDR3 covers 15 residues. Germline values: CDR1 MNHNS, CDR2 SASEGT. As DNA, the CDR3 is TGTGCCAGCAGTGAGGTTTTCGGGCGCCCCGGGGAGCTGTTTTTT. Amino acids: CASSEVFGRPGELFF.

V is TRBV2 and J is TRBJ2-7; possibly TRBD1 for D (5 bases). This CDR3 region has 13 residues. Germline CDR1 is SNHLY and CDR2 is FYNNEI. Trimming shortened V by 4 bases and J by 5 bases, and 12 bases separated the two germline ends. CDR3 in amino acids: CASSVIGVNEQYF. In nucleotides, the CDR3 is TGTGCCAGCAGTGTGATAGGGGTTAACGAGCAGTACTTC.

This clonotype was seen ten or more times. V gene TRBV5-1 combines with J gene TRBJ1-4; weak D call: TRBD1 (6 bases). Germline V gives CDR1 SGHRS, CDR2 YFSETQ. V lost 2 bases to trimming and J lost 6 bases, with 11 bases between them. The CDR3 sequence is 14 residues long. The CDR3 bases are TGCGCCAGCAGCTTACAGGGAGGGGATGAAAAACTGTTTTTT. Its protein product is CASSLQGGDEKLFF.

At least ten counts were recorded for this clonotype. CDR3 coding DNA: TGTGCCAGCCTTAGCGGCTACAATGAGCAGTTCTTC. Its protein is CASLSGYNEQFF. This chain joins TRBV11-3 and TRBJ2-1; D perhaps matches TRBD2 (6 bases). V was pared by 8 bases and J by 3 bases, with 8 bases between. Germline assignment: CDR1 SGHNT and CDR2 YENEEA. The CDR3 is 12 residues long.

In this sample, this clonotype turned up many times. Here the CDR3 DNA reads TGCAGCGTTGAAGAGGACTACTATGGCTACACCTTC. This codes for CSVEEDYYGYTF. The rearrangement uses TRBV29-1 and TRBJ1-2, with D unresolved. In germline, CDR1 is SQVTM, CDR2 ANQGSEA. Trimming removed 0 bases at V and 3 bases at J, with 5 bases between. The CDR3 runs 12 residues.

This clonotype occurred many times. V is TRBV20-1 and J is TRBJ2-3; D is ambiguous. Germline assignment: CDR1 DFQATT and CDR2 SNEGSKA (reference sequence). The CDR3 runs to 12 residues. The V end lost 0 bases, the J end lost 3 bases, and 4 bases lay between the germline ends. CDR3 in amino acids: CSARDGTDTQYF. In nucleotides, the CDR3 is TGCAGTGCTAGAGATGGGACAGATACGCAGTATTTT.

This clonotype came up many times. V usage is TRBV12-3 or TRBV12-4 and J usage is TRBJ2-7; D gene unclear. The CDR3 runs 13 residues. Trimming shortened V by 3 bases and J by 2 bases, and 8 bases separated the two germline ends. CDR3: CASSFQDPYEQYF. The CDR3 DNA is TGTGCCAGCAGTTTTCAGGATCCCTACGAGCAGTACTTC.

This clonotype was counted ten times or more. The gene calls are TRBV18 and TRBJ1-1, with TRBD1 identical over 11 bases. Germline V gives CDR1 KGHSH, CDR2 LQKENI. This CDR3 has 20 residues. The J segment lost 4 bases and the V segment lost 6 bases, leaving 22 bases of the junction unmatched. CDR3 sequence reads: CASSHGRTGGVSAIRTEAFF. The CDR3 bases are TGTGCCAGCTCCCATGGGAGGACAGGGGGCGTTTCGGCGATCCGCACTGAAGCTTTCTTT.

The rearrangement uses TRBV4-3 and TRBJ1-2; 7 positions agree with TRBD1. Germline V gene lookup returns CDR1 LGHNA and CDR2 YSLEER. J was trimmed by 7 bases and V by 0 bases; bases with no gene match: 14. This CDR3 has 17 amino acids. Here the CDR3 reads CASSQDVRVGTGVGYTF. CDR3 coding DNA: TGCGCCAGCAGCCAAGATGTAAGGGTCGGAACAGGGGTTGGCTACACCTTC.

At least ten counts were recorded for this clonotype. The chain carries TRBV10-3 and TRBJ1-1; no definite D call. The germline CDR1 and CDR2 sequences are ENHRY and SYGVKD. Trimming removed 8 bases from V and 4 bases from J, with 11 bases in between. This CDR3 contains 12 residues. In nucleotides, the CDR3 is TGTGCCATCTCCGGAACGGGCACTGAAGCTTTCTTT. Its protein is CAISGTGTEAFF.